Presented here are 5 T cell receptor beta chains from one specimen sequenced in a study of regulatory T cells in long-lasting Graves disease. Indicated time point: persistent/refractory GD, antithyroid drugs over 5 years with positive TRAb. The authors made the TCR library using RNA they extracted from PBMCs. Building the TCR beta libraries relied on iRepertoire HTBI primers, and CDR3 regions underwent Arm-PCR. TCRdb fed the multiplex PCR reads into MiXCR, producing one record per CDR3 protein. The sample includes 500,000 to 800,000 distinct CDR3 sequences, around 32% of them seen just once. Here the sequenced sample was peripheral blood mononuclear cells (PBMCs), taken when the disease was refractory, from a patient treated with antithyroid drugs. The receptors derive from a female donor with Graves disease.

V and J are TRBV20-1 and TRBJ1-5, with D possibly TRBD1 on 6 matching bases. The V gene lost 3 bases and the J gene lost 4 bases, with 19 bases spanning the gap. Germline lookup yields CDR1 DFQATT and CDR2 SNEGSKA (reference sequence). The length of the CDR3 is 16 residues. The CDR3 here is CSASTPSQGMNQPQHF. The CDR3 DNA reads TGCAGTGCTAGCACACCATCTCAGGGGATGAATCAGCCCCAGCATTTT.

V is TRBV27 and J is TRBJ2-5, with D possibly being TRBD1 (6 bases). This CDR3 is built from 14 residues. Germline values: CDR1 MNHEY, CDR2 SMNVEV (reference sequence). V lost 6 bases, J lost 3 bases, and 14 bases lay in between. CDR3 loop: CASRDGQHKETQYF. The CDR3 coding sequence is TGTGCCAGCAGAGACGGACAGCACAAAGAGACCCAGTACTTC.

V and J are TRBV29-1 and TRBJ2-3; 8 nucleotides match TRBD1. Germline CDR1 is SQVTM and CDR2 is ANQGSEA. V dropped 3 bases and J dropped 4; count of bases not matched to a gene: 3. The CDR3 consists of 13 residues. Here the CDR3 DNA reads TGCAGCGTTGACAGGGGGCGGTCAGATACGCAGTATTTT. It translates to CSVDRGRSDTQYF.

This clonotype was detected only a few times. The rearrangement uses TRBV11-2 and TRBJ1-3; 10 bases align to TRBD1. The CDR3 has 16 residues. J lost 2 bases, V lost 5 bases, and 6 bases had no gene match. Per germline, CDR1 SGHAT and CDR2 FQNNGV. CDR3 protein: CASSHGQGGPGNTIYF. The CDR3 DNA is TGTGCCAGCAGCCACGGACAGGGGGGGCCTGGAAACACCATATATTTT.

The rearrangement uses TRBV20-1 and TRBJ1-5; no firm D call. Trimming cost V 3 bases and J 1 base, with 7 bases left between them. CDR1 and CDR2 from the germline V gene are DFQATT and SNEGSKA (reference sequence). The CDR3 sequence is 13 residues long. The CDR3 DNA is TGCAGTGCTAGCAGACTCAGCAATCAGCCCCAGCATTTT. This translates into CSASRLSNQPQHF.